This T cell receptor (beta chain) appears in the sequencing data of a study of shared clonotypes between healthy human individuals. About the research overall: Donors were a couple of women and a few men aged 18 to 49. Study-wide findings and caveats: Estimated richness was generally greater in naive than memory subsets. Clonotype sharing across a few donors was observed for 4% to 6.5% of naive CD4 clonotypes.

A CD45RA-negative memory subset and a CD45RA+ naive subset were separated from the CD4+ cells. The germline V gene has CDR1 SGHTA and CDR2 FQGNSA. J was trimmed by 4 bases and V by 0 bases; bases with no gene match: 11. The CDR3 runs to 18 residues. Note on this clone: The antigen is not known.

The method was immunoSEQ multiplex PCR; TCRdb's version includes in-frame clones alone and lacks a portion of them. The sample consists of under 2.5 million clones, approximately 90% of them appearing once. This clonotype was sampled from a man aged 18 to 30 in good health. Some clones in this sample may be carry-over from other donors' samples. Sample: naive CD4+ T cells from PBMCs. Subset described: CD45RA+ positively selected. V usage is TRBV7-2 and J usage is TRBJ2-7, with 11 bases identical to TRBD2. The CDR3 sequence: CASSLAASGRPQAYEQYF. The CDR3 DNA is TGTGCCAGCAGCTTAGCGGCTAGCGGGAGGCCCCAGGCTTACGAGCAGTACTTC. Together with reference TRBV7-2 and TRBJ2-7, the CDR3 gives the full variable domain: GAGVSQSPSNKVTEKGKDVELRCDPISGHTALYWYRQSLGQGLEFLIYFQGNSAPDKSGLPSDRFSAERTGGSVSTLTIQRTQQEDSAVYLCASSLAASGRPQAYEQYFGPGTRLTVT.